These 17 T cell receptor beta chains share one sample of origin, sequenced in a study of blood T cell repertoires in COVID-19. TCRdb's table, derived via immunoSEQ multiplex PCR, lists solely in-frame clones and lacks some. This table holds around 150,000 clones, about nine tenths found once. The sample comprised peripheral blood. The receptors here all came from a man between 18 and 29 years old with acute or convalescent COVID-19.

The chain employs TRBV30 and TRBJ2-1; possibly TRBD2 for D (6 bases). Germline-derived CDR1 and CDR2 are GTSNPN and SVGIG (reference sequence). Trimming took 8 bases from V and 6 from J, leaving 20 bases between them. This CDR3 is built from 14 residues. This chain's CDR3 is CARSRRDFSNEQFF. The CDR3 DNA follows: TGTGCCCGATCGCGCCGGGACTTCTCCAATGAGCAGTTCTTC.

The chain joins TRBV5-4 to TRBJ1-3; unclear D gene. CDR3 length: 13 residues. Germline V lookup: CDR1 SGHNT, CDR2 YYREEE (reference sequence). Trimming removed 4 bases from V and 8 bases from J, with 13 bases in between. CDR3 amino acids: CASSRARADTIYF. Here the CDR3 DNA reads TGTGCCAGCAGCCGGGCGAGGGCGGACACCATATATTTT.

The chain joins TRBV7-2 to TRBJ2-1; 14 bases line up with TRBD2. Germline CDR1 is SGHTA and CDR2 is FQGNSA. The CDR3 loop spans 16 amino acids. V lost 7 bases and J lost 8; bases outside the gene matches: 10. DNA for the CDR3: TGTGCCAGCACCCTCTCGGGGACTAGCGGGGGTTATGAGCAGTTCTTC. It specifies CASTLSGTSGGYEQFF.

The rearrangement uses TRBV9 and TRBJ2-5; 8 nucleotides match TRBD2. Germline V gene data show CDR1 as SGDLS and CDR2 as YYNGEE. V dropped 0 bases and J dropped 9; count of bases not matched to a gene: 4. The CDR3 extends over 13 amino acids. CDR3 amino acids: CASSVVDGRAQYF. For the CDR3, the DNA is TGTGCCAGCAGCGTAGTTGACGGGAGGGCCCAGTACTTC. Combining the CDR3 with reference TRBV9 and TRBJ2-5 gives the whole variable domain DSGVTQTPKHLITATGQRVTLRCSPRSGDLSVYWYQQSLDQGLQFLIQYYNGEERAKGNILERFSAQQFPDLHSELNLSSLELGDSALYFCASSVVDGRAQYFGPGTRLLVL.

The gene calls are TRBV10-3 and TRBJ2-7, with a tentative D call TRBD1 (6 bases). The CDR3 contains 15 residues. Germline V lookup: CDR1 ENHRY, CDR2 SYGVKD. V was clipped by 3 bases and J by 3 bases, with 15 bases between them. CDR3 bases: TGTGCCATCAGTGATGTAAACAGGGTAGGCTACGAGCAGTACTTC. This translates into CAISDVNRVGYEQYF.

The chain has TRBV19 and TRBJ1-2, with a possible D match to TRBD1 (5 bases). V lost 2 bases and J 6 bases, leaving 19 bases between the germline ends. The CDR3 spans 16 residues. In germline, CDR1 is LNHDA, CDR2 SQIVND (reference sequence). CDR3: CASSINLFGRADGYTF. The CDR3, as DNA: TGTGCCAGTAGTATAAACCTTTTTGGCAGGGCCGATGGCTACACCTTC.

V and J are TRBV5-1 and TRBJ1-1; 8 bases line up with TRBD1. In germline, CDR1 is SGHRS, CDR2 YFSETQ. There are 14 residues in the CDR3. V trimming: 4 bases; J trimming: 3 bases; junction bases outside the gene matches: 5. CDR3: CASSKQTGDTEAFF. In DNA form, the CDR3 reads TGCGCCAGCAGCAAGCAGACAGGGGACACTGAAGCTTTCTTT.

The gene calls are TRBV15 and TRBJ1-2; D unclear. The CDR3 runs 14 residues. Germline assignment: CDR1 LNHNV and CDR2 YYDKDF (reference sequence). V was trimmed by 0 bases and J by 6 bases, leaving 11 bases between them. CDR3 in amino acids: CATSRDFTFDGYTF. The CDR3, as DNA: TGTGCCACCAGCAGAGATTTCACTTTTGATGGCTACACCTTC.

This clone has a single count. The V and J genes are TRBV5-5 and TRBJ1-1; TRBD1 matches 7 bases. Losses at the gene ends were 2 bases for V and 0 bases for J; bases not matched to a gene: 4. Germline assignment: CDR1 SGHKS and CDR2 YYEKEE (reference sequence). This CDR3 contains 15 residues. Here the CDR3 DNA reads TGTGCCAGCAGCTTACAGGGGCAAGTGAACACTGAAGCTTTCTTT. Its translation is CASSLQGQVNTEAFF. Full variable domain (remainder filled in from reference TRBV5-5 and TRBJ1-1): DAGVTQSPTHLIKTRGQQVTLRCSPISGHKSVSWYQQVLGQGPQFIFQYYEKEERGRGNFPDRFSARQFPNYSSELNVNALLLGDSALYLCASSLQGQVNTEAFFGQGTRLTVV.

V usage is TRBV27 and J usage is TRBJ1-5; TRBD1 agrees at 9 bases. The CDR3 consists of 15 residues. The V and J ends lost 4 bases and 5 bases, in that order; junction bases with no gene match: 6. The germline V gene has CDR1 MNHEY and CDR2 SMNVEV (reference sequence). Here the CDR3 reads CASSSGTGKYQPQHF. CDR3 DNA sequence: TGTGCCAGCAGTTCCGGGACAGGGAAGTATCAGCCCCAGCATTTT.

This clone was seen just once. This chain connects TRBV12-3 or TRBV12-4 to TRBJ1-1; no clear D. V gave up 5 bases and J gave up 8 bases, with 15 bases separating them. The CDR3 runs 13 residues. The chain's CDR3 is CASSPGQRREAFF. In DNA, the CDR3 is TGTGCCAGCAGTCCCGGGCAACGGAGGGAAGCTTTCTTT.

The chain carries TRBV6-5 and TRBJ1-1, with D hard to call. The CDR3 sequence is 13 residues long. Germline-derived CDR1 and CDR2 are MNHEY and SVGAGI. Trimming stripped 6 bases from V and 6 bases from J, with 14 bases between. The CDR3 is CASRGGGGAEAFF. CDR3 bases: TGTGCCAGCAGAGGCGGAGGCGGTGCTGAAGCTTTCTTT.

The chain recombines TRBV6-5 with TRBJ2-3, with D unclear. CDR1 is MNHEY, CDR2 SVGAGI, per germline. Between the trimmed V and J ends, which lost 7 bases and 1 base, there was a span of 9 bases. This CDR3 spans 13 amino acids. CDR3 coding DNA: TGTGCCAGCACTCTCGGTGGCACAGATACGCAGTATTTT. As protein: CASTLGGTDTQYF.

The chain uses TRBV6-5 and TRBJ1-2; TRBD1 aligns across 8 bases. This CDR3 spans 13 amino acids. Germline V gene data show CDR1 as MNHEY and CDR2 as SVGAGI. V shed 4 bases and J 8 bases; nucleotides not matched to a gene: 6. This CDR3 reads CASSFADRAGYTF. CDR3 coding DNA: TGTGCCAGCAGTTTCGCGGACAGGGCCGGCTACACCTTC.

The chain carries TRBV5-1 and TRBJ2-2; D may be TRBD1 (6 bases). Germline CDR1 is SGHRS and CDR2 is YFSETQ. The V end lost 5 bases, the J end lost 6 bases, and 11 bases lay between the germline ends. CDR3 length: 13 residues. CDR3 sequence reads: CASRNRDSGELFF. DNA for the CDR3: TGCGCCAGCAGAAACAGGGATTCCGGGGAGCTGTTTTTT.

The rearrangement uses TRBV24-1 and TRBJ2-7; TRBD1 is a possible D gene (5 bases). The CDR3 extends over 13 amino acids. Per germline, CDR1 KGHDR and CDR2 SFDVKD. Trimming took 4 bases from V and 4 from J, leaving 10 bases between them. The CDR3 nucleotides read TGTGCCACCAGTGAGGGGCCAGGGTACGAGCAGTACTTC. Amino acids: CATSEGPGYEQYF.

The chain carries TRBV19 and TRBJ1-5; TRBD1 matches at 7 bases. The CDR3 is 16 residues long. The V gene end was trimmed by 2 bases and the J gene end by 2 bases; junction bases not matched to a gene: 6. Germline V CDR1 and CDR2: LNHDA, SQIVND (reference sequence). The CDR3 sequence: CASSILGGRGNQPQHF. DNA for the CDR3: TGTGCCAGTAGTATACTAGGGGGCAGAGGCAATCAGCCCCAGCATTTT.